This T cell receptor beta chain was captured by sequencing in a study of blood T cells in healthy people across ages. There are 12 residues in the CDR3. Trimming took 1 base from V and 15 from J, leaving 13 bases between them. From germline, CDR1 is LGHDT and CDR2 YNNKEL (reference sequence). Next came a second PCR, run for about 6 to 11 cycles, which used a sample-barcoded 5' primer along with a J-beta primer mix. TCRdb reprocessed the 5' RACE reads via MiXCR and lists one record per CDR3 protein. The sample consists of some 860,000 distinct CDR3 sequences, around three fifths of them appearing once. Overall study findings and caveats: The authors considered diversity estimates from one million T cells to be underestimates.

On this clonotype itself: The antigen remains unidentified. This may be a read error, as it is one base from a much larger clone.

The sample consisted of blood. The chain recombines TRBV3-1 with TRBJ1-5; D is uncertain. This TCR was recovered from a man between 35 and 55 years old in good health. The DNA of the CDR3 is TGTGCCAGCAGCCAAGGGTGGGCGAAACGGCATTTT. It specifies CASSQGWAKRHF.